Listed below are T cell receptor beta chains from one sample, sequenced in a study of Graves' ophthalmopathy and Graves' hyperthyroidism. TCRdb fed the multiplex PCR reads into MiXCR, producing one record per CDR3 protein. The sample contains about 590,000 distinct CDR3 sequences, less than 45% of which appear only once. The sample comprised peripheral blood or thyroid tissue (not recorded which). Every receptor here comes from an adult man with Graves' hyperthyroidism. Both conserved end residues are part of each CDR3. D genes are given only for firm matches. Size is stated for part of the rows, as once, few or many counts, or as a class when the clone is expanded.

V gene: TRBV6-5; J gene: TRBJ2-7; clone size: many; D gene: TRBD1; CDR3 protein: CASSNTGGSYEQYF; CDR3 DNA: TGTGCCAGCAGTAACACAGGGGGCTCCTACGAGCAGTACTTC
V gene: TRBV24-1; J gene: TRBJ2-3; clone size: few; D gene: TRBD2; CDR3 protein: CATSDPRVSGTSTDTQYF; CDR3 DNA: TGTGCCACCAGTGATCCCCGTGTTAGCGGGACCAGCACAGATACGCAGTATTTT
V gene: TRBV27; J gene: TRBJ2-7; clone size: many; D gene: -; CDR3 protein: CASSFFGGYEQYF; CDR3 DNA: TGTGCCAGCAGTTTTTTTGGAGGTTACGAGCAGTACTTC
V gene: TRBV5-1; J gene: TRBJ2-2; clone size: many; D gene: TRBD2; CDR3 protein: CASSFPSGNTGELFF; CDR3 DNA: TGCGCCAGCAGCTTTCCTAGCGGTAACACCGGGGAGCTGTTTTTT
V gene: TRBV15; J gene: TRBJ2-5; clone size: -; D gene: TRBD2; CDR3 protein: CATSSSTSGGVETQYF; CDR3 DNA: TGTGCCACCAGCAGCTCGACTAGCGGGGGAGTAGAGACCCAGTACTTC
V gene: TRBV12-3/TRBV12-4; J gene: TRBJ2-5; clone size: many; D gene: -; CDR3 protein: CASSFSTVQETQYF; CDR3 DNA: TGTGCCAGCAGTTTTTCGACAGTGCAAGAGACCCAGTACTTC
V gene: TRBV5-1; J gene: TRBJ2-5; clone size: -; D gene: -; CDR3 protein: CASSLPERKETQYF; CDR3 DNA: TGCGCCAGCAGCTTGCCCGAGAGGAAAGAGACCCAGTACTTC
V gene: TRBV7-6; J gene: TRBJ1-4; clone size: many; D gene: TRBD1; CDR3 protein: CASSRGQGIHEKLFF; CDR3 DNA: TGTGCCAGCAGTCGAGGACAGGGAATTCATGAAAAACTGTTTTTT
V gene: TRBV6-1; J gene: TRBJ1-2; clone size: -; D gene: TRBD1; CDR3 protein: CASSKLTGALSYTF; CDR3 DNA: TGTGCCAGCAGTAAACTGACAGGGGCGCTCAGCTACACCTTC
V gene: TRBV20-1; J gene: TRBJ1-1; clone size: many; D gene: TRBD1; CDR3 protein: CSARKGTGHLNTEAFF; CDR3 DNA: TGCAGTGCTAGAAAGGGGACAGGACATTTGAACACTGAAGCTTTCTTT
V gene: TRBV12-3/TRBV12-4; J gene: TRBJ1-2; clone size: many; D gene: -; CDR3 protein: CASSRGGDGYTF; CDR3 DNA: TGTGCCAGCTCACGGGGGGGCGACGGCTACACCTTC
V gene: TRBV15; J gene: TRBJ2-7; clone size: few; D gene: TRBD1; CDR3 protein: CATSRGGTGADSYEQYF; CDR3 DNA: TGTGCCACCAGCAGAGGAGGGACAGGGGCGGACTCCTACGAGCAGTACTTC
V gene: TRBV7-9; J gene: TRBJ1-6; clone size: few; D gene: TRBD1; CDR3 protein: CASSPTTGGGNSPLHF; CDR3 DNA: TGTGCCAGCAGCCCCACGACAGGGGGAGGTAATTCACCCCTCCATTTT
V gene: TRBV20-1; J gene: TRBJ2-5; clone size: -; D gene: TRBD1; CDR3 protein: CSASTGTASETQYF; CDR3 DNA: TGCAGTGCTTCGACAGGGACAGCCTCGGAGACCCAGTACTTC
V gene: TRBV18; J gene: TRBJ1-3; clone size: -; D gene: -; CDR3 protein: CASSLTDTGNTIYF; CDR3 DNA: TGTGCCAGCTCCCTGACAGATACTGGAAACACCATATATTTT
V gene: TRBV7-6; J gene: TRBJ1-4; clone size: many; D gene: -; CDR3 protein: CASTPSVGDNDKLFF; CDR3 DNA: TGTGCCAGCACCCCCTCTGTTGGGGATAATGATAAACTGTTTTTT
V gene: TRBV5-1; J gene: TRBJ1-2; clone size: -; D gene: -; CDR3 protein: CASSFSPSPNYGYTF; CDR3 DNA: TGTGCCAGCAGTTTTTCGCCTAGCCCTAACTATGGCTACACCTTC
V gene: TRBV7-9; J gene: TRBJ2-7; clone size: few; D gene: TRBD1; CDR3 protein: CASSRRQGTAYEQYF; CDR3 DNA: TGTGCCAGCAGCCGACGACAGGGGACCGCCTACGAGCAGTACTTC
V gene: TRBV5-6; J gene: TRBJ2-6; clone size: many; D gene: -; CDR3 protein: CASSAGSGSGANVLTF; CDR3 DNA: TGTGCCAGCAGCGCGGGGTCAGGTTCTGGGGCCAACGTCCTGACTTTC
V gene: TRBV7-2; J gene: TRBJ1-1; clone size: many; D gene: -; CDR3 protein: CASSLSRRNTEAFF; CDR3 DNA: TGTGCCAGCAGCTTATCGAGGAGGAACACTGAAGCTTTCTTT
V gene: TRBV16; J gene: TRBJ2-2; clone size: -; D gene: TRBD1; CDR3 protein: CASSQSGQYTGELFF; CDR3 DNA: TGTGCCAGCAGCCAATCGGGACAGTACACCGGGGAGCTGTTTTTT
V gene: TRBV7-9; J gene: TRBJ2-5; clone size: -; D gene: TRBD1; CDR3 protein: CASGQGASGTQYF; CDR3 DNA: TGTGCCAGCGGACAGGGTGCCTCGGGGACCCAGTACTTC
V gene: TRBV7-9; J gene: TRBJ2-7; clone size: -; D gene: TRBD1; CDR3 protein: CASSLEGGHEQYF; CDR3 DNA: TGTGCCAGCAGCTTAGAAGGGGGCCACGAGCAGTACTTC
V gene: TRBV5-1; J gene: TRBJ2-3; clone size: once; D gene: TRBD2; CDR3 protein: CASSLGGSGGVTDTQYF; CDR3 DNA: TGCGCCAGCAGCTTGGGAGGCAGCGGGGGAGTCACAGATACGCAGTATTTT
V gene: TRBV20-1; J gene: TRBJ2-5; clone size: many; D gene: TRBD2; CDR3 protein: CSATGGETQYF; CDR3 DNA: TGCAGTGCTACGGGGGGAGAGACCCAGTACTTC
V gene: TRBV28; J gene: TRBJ1-5; clone size: -; D gene: TRBD1; CDR3 protein: CASTSSDRYSNQPQHF; CDR3 DNA: TGTGCCAGCACCTCGTCGGACAGGTATAGCAATCAGCCCCAGCATTTT
V gene: TRBV5-1; J gene: TRBJ2-7; clone size: many; D gene: TRBD1; CDR3 protein: CASSLDGTEYYEQYF; CDR3 DNA: TGCGCCAGCAGCTTGGATGGGACAGAATACTACGAGCAGTACTTC
V gene: TRBV5-1; J gene: TRBJ2-5; clone size: many; D gene: -; CDR3 protein: CASSSGLQETQYF; CDR3 DNA: TGCGCCAGCTCATCGGGACTTCAAGAGACCCAGTACTTC
V gene: TRBV20-1; J gene: TRBJ1-1; clone size: many; D gene: -; CDR3 protein: CSALKTGPNTEAFF; CDR3 DNA: TGCAGTGCTCTTAAGACAGGTCCGAACACTGAAGCTTTCTTT
V gene: TRBV29-1; J gene: TRBJ2-7; clone size: few; D gene: TRBD2; CDR3 protein: CSVVGLDTYEQYF; CDR3 DNA: TGCAGCGTTGTGGGACTAGACACCTACGAGCAGTACTTC
V gene: TRBV9; J gene: TRBJ2-7; clone size: -; D gene: -; CDR3 protein: CASSVAPQYEQYF; CDR3 DNA: TGTGCCAGCAGCGTAGCCCCCCAGTACGAGCAGTACTTC
V gene: TRBV25-1; J gene: TRBJ2-7; clone size: -; D gene: TRBD2; CDR3 protein: CAREPSGHSYKQYF; CDR3 DNA: TGTGCTAGAGAACCTAGCGGACACTCCTACAAGCAGTACTTC
V gene: TRBV7-2; J gene: TRBJ1-6; clone size: many; D gene: -; CDR3 protein: CASSSEGISPLHF; CDR3 DNA: TGTGCCAGCAGCTCCGAGGGGATTTCACCCCTCCACTTT
V gene: TRBV20-1; J gene: TRBJ1-1; clone size: -; D gene: -; CDR3 protein: CSARDLRQQESGNTEAFF; CDR3 DNA: TGCAGTGCTAGAGATCTCAGACAGCAAGAAAGTGGGAACACTGAAGCTTTCTTT
V gene: TRBV29-1; J gene: TRBJ2-5; clone size: many; D gene: -; CDR3 protein: CSVEDSSSETQYF; CDR3 DNA: TGCAGCGTTGAAGATTCTAGCTCGGAGACCCAGTACTTC
V gene: TRBV2; J gene: TRBJ2-6; clone size: many; D gene: -; CDR3 protein: CASRGTGRDSGANVLTF; CDR3 DNA: TGTGCCAGCAGGGGGACGGGAAGGGACTCTGGGGCCAACGTCCTGACTTTC
V gene: TRBV5-1; J gene: TRBJ2-7; clone size: -; D gene: TRBD1; CDR3 protein: CASGLEGMGTGGDDEQYF; CDR3 DNA: TGCGCCAGCGGGCTCGAGGGCATGGGGACAGGGGGCGACGACGAGCAGTACTTC
V gene: TRBV7-6; J gene: TRBJ1-2; clone size: many; D gene: TRBD1; CDR3 protein: CATRGQRKTGNLRNYGYTF; CDR3 DNA: TGTGCCACCCGGGGACAAAGGAAGACAGGGAATCTCCGTAACTATGGCTACACCTTC
V gene: TRBV10-1; J gene: TRBJ2-1; clone size: -; D gene: -; CDR3 protein: CATQEGHEQFF; CDR3 DNA: TGCGCCACCCAGGAGGGTCATGAGCAGTTCTTC
V gene: TRBV2; J gene: TRBJ1-4; clone size: -; D gene: TRBD1; CDR3 protein: CASSEAPSTGTEKLFF; CDR3 DNA: TGTGCCAGCAGTGAAGCCCCATCGACAGGGACGGAAAAACTGTTTTTT
V gene: TRBV7-8; J gene: TRBJ1-3; clone size: -; D gene: -; CDR3 protein: CASSLAAQGPGNTIYF; CDR3 DNA: TGTGCCAGCAGCTTAGCCGCACAGGGCCCAGGAAACACCATATATTTT
V gene: TRBV2; J gene: TRBJ2-6; clone size: once; D gene: -; CDR3 protein: CASSEGVSGANVLTF; CDR3 DNA: TGTGCCAGCAGTGAAGGGGTCTCTGGGGCCAACGTCCTGACTTTC
V gene: TRBV10-3; J gene: TRBJ2-3; clone size: -; D gene: TRBD2; CDR3 protein: CASSEAWGGGLSTDTQYF; CDR3 DNA: TGTGCCAGCAGTGAAGCTTGGGGGGGGGGACTGAGCACAGATACGCAGTATTTT
V gene: TRBV7-2; J gene: TRBJ1-2; clone size: -; D gene: -; CDR3 protein: CASSLGGSGGYTF; CDR3 DNA: TGTGCCAGCAGCTTAGGTGGTAGCGGGGGCTACACCTTC
V gene: TRBV24-1; J gene: TRBJ2-5; clone size: many; D gene: -; CDR3 protein: CATKGLGETQYF; CDR3 DNA: TGTGCCACCAAGGGGTTAGGCGAGACCCAGTACTTC
V gene: TRBV20-1; J gene: TRBJ1-2; clone size: few; D gene: -; CDR3 protein: CSARILNYGYTF; CDR3 DNA: TGCAGTGCTCGAATCCTTAACTATGGCTACACCTTC
V gene: TRBV5-1; J gene: TRBJ1-4; clone size: -; D gene: TRBD1; CDR3 protein: CASSSPGQGGREKLFF; CDR3 DNA: TGCGCCAGCAGCTCGCCTGGACAGGGAGGTAGAGAAAAACTGTTTTTT
V gene: TRBV18; J gene: TRBJ2-7; clone size: few; D gene: -; CDR3 protein: CASSPPDLGSYEQYF; CDR3 DNA: TGTGCCAGCTCACCACCGGACCTGGGATCCTACGAGCAGTACTTC
V gene: TRBV2; J gene: TRBJ1-2; clone size: -; D gene: -; CDR3 protein: CASRDSPINYGYTF; CDR3 DNA: TGTGCCAGCAGGGACAGCCCGATCAACTATGGCTACACCTTC
V gene: TRBV25-1; J gene: TRBJ1-4; clone size: many; D gene: -; CDR3 protein: CASSGVYEKLFF; CDR3 DNA: TGTGCCAGCAGTGGGGTCTATGAAAAACTGTTTTTT
V gene: TRBV5-1; J gene: TRBJ1-5; clone size: many; D gene: -; CDR3 protein: CASSPDGDQPQHF; CDR3 DNA: TGCGCCAGCAGCCCGGACGGGGATCAGCCCCAGCATTTT
V gene: TRBV30; J gene: TRBJ2-7; clone size: -; D gene: TRBD1; CDR3 protein: CAWSVRGTGLYEQYF; CDR3 DNA: TGTGCCTGGAGTGTACGTGGGACAGGGCTCTACGAGCAGTACTTC
V gene: TRBV9; J gene: TRBJ2-7; clone size: many; D gene: -; CDR3 protein: CASSSPAGTGEQYF; CDR3 DNA: TGTGCCAGCAGCTCCCCAGCTGGGACGGGGGAGCAGTACTTC
V gene: TRBV2; J gene: TRBJ1-1; clone size: many; D gene: -; CDR3 protein: CASILMNTEAFF; CDR3 DNA: TGTGCCAGCATCCTCATGAACACTGAAGCTTTCTTT
V gene: TRBV7-9; J gene: TRBJ1-2; clone size: -; D gene: TRBD1; CDR3 protein: CASSSGTGGADCGYTF; CDR3 DNA: TGTGCCAGCAGCTCCGGGACAGGGGGCGCCGACTGTGGCTACACCTTC